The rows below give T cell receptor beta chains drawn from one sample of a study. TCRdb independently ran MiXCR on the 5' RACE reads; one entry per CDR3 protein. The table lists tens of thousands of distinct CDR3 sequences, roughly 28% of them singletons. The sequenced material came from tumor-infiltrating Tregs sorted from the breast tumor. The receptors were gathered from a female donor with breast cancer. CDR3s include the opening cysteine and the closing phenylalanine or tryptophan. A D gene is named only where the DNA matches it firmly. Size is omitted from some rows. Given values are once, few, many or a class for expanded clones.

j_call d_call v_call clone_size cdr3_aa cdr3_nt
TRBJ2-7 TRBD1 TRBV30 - CAWSETGREQYF TGTGCCTGGAGTGAGACAGGGCGCGAGCAGTACTTC
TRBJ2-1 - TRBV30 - CAWSGGQALFF TGTGCCTGGAGCGGGGGGCAGGCGCTATTCTTC
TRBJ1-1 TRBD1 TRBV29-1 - CSVEGDSNHEAFF TGCAGCGTTGAAGGGGACAGCAACCATGAAGCTTTCTTT
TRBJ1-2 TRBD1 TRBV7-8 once CASSGRGQGAGGYTF TGTGCCAGCAGCGGACGGGGTCAGGGGGCCGGTGGCTACACCTTC
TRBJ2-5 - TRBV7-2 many CASSPDQETQYF TGTGCCAGCAGCCCCGACCAAGAGACCCAGTACTTC
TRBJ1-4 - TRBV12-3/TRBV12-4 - CASTSKGAYNEKLFF TGTGCCAGCACCAGTAAGGGAGCCTACAATGAAAAACTGTTTTTT
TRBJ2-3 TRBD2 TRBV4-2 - CASSQDGAGGGGDTQYF TGTGCCAGCAGCCAAGATGGAGCGGGAGGCGGAGGGGATACGCAGTATTTT
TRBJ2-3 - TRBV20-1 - CSAADRNTDTQYF TGCAGTGCTGCTGACCGCAACACAGATACGCAGTATTTT
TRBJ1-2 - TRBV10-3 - CAISYRPDDGNTF TGTGCCATCTCCTATCGGCCAGATGATGGCAACACCTTC
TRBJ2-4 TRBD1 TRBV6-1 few CTSSSQGARDIQYF TGTACCAGCAGTTCACAGGGGGCGAGGGACATTCAGTACTTC
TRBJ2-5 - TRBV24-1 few CATSDGGVAYPMGPETQYF TGTGCCACCAGTGATGGTGGGGTGGCCTACCCTATGGGCCCAGAGACCCAGTACTTC
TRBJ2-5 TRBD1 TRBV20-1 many CSARDLARGLRLTQYF TGCAGTGCTAGAGATCTCGCCAGGGGGCTGCGACTTACCCAGTACTTC
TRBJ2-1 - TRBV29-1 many CSVVVNEQFF TGCAGCGTTGTAGTCAATGAGCAGTTCTTC
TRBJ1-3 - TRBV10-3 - CAISESTGLFGNTIYF TGTGCCATCAGTGAGAGTACGGGTCTCTTTGGAAACACCATATATTTT
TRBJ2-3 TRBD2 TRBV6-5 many CASRSHSGISTDTQYF TGTGCCAGCAGGTCCCATAGCGGGATAAGCACAGATACGCAGTATTTT
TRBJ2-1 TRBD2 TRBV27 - CAIAPLLAGQYNEQFF TGTGCCATTGCGCCCCTCCTAGCGGGTCAGTACAATGAGCAGTTCTTC
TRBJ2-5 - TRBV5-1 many CASSPGGAEETQYF TGCGCCAGCAGTCCGGGGGGCGCGGAAGAGACCCAGTACTTC
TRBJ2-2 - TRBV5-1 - CASSSQGADTGELFF TGCGCCAGCAGCTCTCAAGGGGCCGACACCGGGGAGCTGTTTTTT
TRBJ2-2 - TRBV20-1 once CSARMRGIANTGELFF TGCAGTGCTAGAATGAGGGGTATCGCGAACACCGGGGAGCTGTTTTTT
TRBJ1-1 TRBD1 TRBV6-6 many CASSKQGWDTEAFF TGTGCCAGCAGTAAACAGGGGTGGGACACTGAAGCTTTCTTT
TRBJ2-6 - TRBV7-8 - CASSFRDIGSGANVLTF TGTGCCAGCAGCTTCCGGGACATAGGCTCTGGGGCCAACGTCCTGACTTTC
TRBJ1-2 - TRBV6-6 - CASSTQTGYGYTF TGTGCCAGCAGTACGCAAACAGGGTATGGCTACACCTTC
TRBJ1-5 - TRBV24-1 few CATSDLGSIQPQHF TGTGCCACCAGTGATTTGGGTTCCATTCAGCCCCAGCATTTT
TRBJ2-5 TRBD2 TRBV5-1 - CASSPGATSEETQYF TGCGCCAGCAGCCCCGGGGCGACTAGCGAAGAGACCCAGTACTTC
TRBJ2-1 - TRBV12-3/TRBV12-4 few CASSPRGTISSYNEQFF TGTGCCAGCAGTCCCCGGGGTACCATTAGCTCCTACAATGAGCAGTTCTTC
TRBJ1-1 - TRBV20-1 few CSASSGASMNTEAFF TGCAGTGCTAGTTCGGGGGCTTCCATGAACACTGAAGCTTTCTTT
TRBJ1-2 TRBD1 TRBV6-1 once CASSEDRAGGYTF TGTGCCAGCAGCGAGGACAGGGCGGGTGGCTACACCTTC
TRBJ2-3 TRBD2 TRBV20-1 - CSALGLAGVGDTQYF TGCAGTGCGCTTGGACTAGCGGGAGTCGGGGATACGCAGTATTTT
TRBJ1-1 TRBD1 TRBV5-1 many CASSLETGGLWTEAFF TGCGCCAGCAGCTTGGAGACAGGGGGCTTGTGGACTGAAGCTTTCTTT
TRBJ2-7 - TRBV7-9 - CASSLASIIPYEQYF TGTGCCAGCAGCTTAGCGTCGATCATCCCTTACGAGCAGTACTTC
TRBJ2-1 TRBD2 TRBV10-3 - CAIRGVGTTLGNEQFF TGTGCCATCAGGGGAGTGGGGACTACCTTAGGTAATGAGCAGTTCTTC
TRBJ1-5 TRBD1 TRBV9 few CASSVSGQVDQPQHF TGTGCCAGCAGCGTTTCGGGACAGGTCGATCAGCCCCAGCATTTT
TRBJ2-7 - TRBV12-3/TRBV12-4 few CASSLSRVDRNYEQYF TGTGCCAGCAGTTTATCCCGAGTGGACAGAAATTACGAGCAGTACTTC
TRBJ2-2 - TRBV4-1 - CASSSIGPREFSTGELFF TGCGCCAGCAGCTCAATAGGTCCGAGAGAGTTCAGCACCGGGGAGCTGTTTTTT
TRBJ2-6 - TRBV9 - CASSFGTYSGANVLTF TGTGCCAGCAGTTTTGGCACCTACTCTGGGGCCAACGTCCTGACTTTC
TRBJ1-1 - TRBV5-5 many CASTIQGWSTEAFF TGTGCCAGCACCATACAGGGTTGGTCCACTGAAGCTTTCTTT
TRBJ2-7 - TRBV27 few CASSSISRRGEQYF TGTGCCAGCAGTTCAATCAGCCGTCGGGGCGAGCAGTACTTC
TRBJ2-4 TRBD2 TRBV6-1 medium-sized CASSVTSGVGIQYF TGTGCCAGCAGTGTGACTAGCGGGGTGGGCATTCAGTACTTC